The 5 T cell receptor beta chains below were found in one sample sequenced in a study of cytomegalovirus exposure and HLA in healthy donors. The PCR used 60 Vbeta and 13 Jbeta primers. TCRdb's copy holds only in-frame clones and misses some; the assay was immunoSEQ multiplex PCR. The data show around 70,000 clones, with roughly four fifths seen just once and roughly 12% held by the top ten. The specimen sequenced was PBMCs. These receptor sequences come from a man between 70 and 80 years old in good health and CMV-seronegative.

This chain connects TRBV19 to TRBJ2-1; TRBD2 might be the D (6 bases). The CDR3 consists of 14 residues. V was trimmed by 2 bases and J by 5 bases, leaving 10 bases between them. Germline CDR1 is LNHDA and CDR2 is SQIVND (reference sequence). The DNA of the CDR3 is TGTGCCAGTAGTATAAGCGGGTTCAACAATGAGCAGTTCTTC. Translation: CASSISGFNNEQFF.

The CDR3 spells CASRFRGRRPRGKDEQYF. CDR3 DNA sequence: TGTGCAAGTCGCTTTAGGGGAAGACGGCCACGGGGGAAGGACGAGCAGTACTTC. The chain uses TRBV12-2 and TRBJ2-7; TRBD2 reflects the table's D call only, with no check against the DNA. TRBV12-2 is described as a pseudogene. The CDR3 has 18 amino acids.

The V and J genes are TRBV18 and TRBJ1-1, with 7 bases fitting TRBD1. The CDR3 covers 18 residues. The ends lost 2 bases at V and 1 base at J; junction bases unmatched: 13. Germline V gene data show CDR1 as KGHSH and CDR2 as LQKENI. CDR3: CASSPFTGASSGNTEAFF. The DNA of the CDR3 is TGTGCCAGCTCACCATTTACAGGGGCGTCTTCCGGGAACACTGAAGCTTTCTTT. Looking up the rest from reference TRBV18 and TRBJ1-1 gives the full variable domain: NAGVMQNPRHLVRRRGQEARLRCSPMKGHSHVYWYRQLPEEGLKFMVYLQKENIIDESGMPKERFSAEFPKEGPSILRIQQVVRGDSAAYFCASSPFTGASSGNTEAFFGQGTRLTVV.

This clone was detected only a few times. This rearrangement joins TRBV2 to TRBJ1-1, with a tentative D call TRBD1 (6 bases). The CDR3 has 15 residues. Trimming took off 6 bases at V and 1 base at J, with 15 bases between the two ends. Germline V gives CDR1 SNHLY, CDR2 FYNNEI. CDR3 loop: CASSNPGTPNTEAFF. The CDR3 DNA follows: TGTGCCAGCAGCAATCCCGGGACACCGAACACTGAAGCTTTCTTT.

In its sample, this clone was seen a few times. The V gene is TRBV2, the J gene TRBJ1-5; 8 bases fit TRBD1. This CDR3 is 15 amino acids long. Germline trimming cut 7 bases from V and 3 bases from J; bases unmatched to any gene: 8. In germline, CDR1 is SNHLY, CDR2 FYNNEI. The CDR3 sequence is CASTLDRGDNQPQHF. The CDR3 bases are TGTGCCAGCACCCTCGACAGGGGAGACAATCAGCCCCAGCATTTT.